This paragraph covers one T cell receptor (beta chain) sequence. What it recognizes is unknown. The authors distributed each subset's genomic DNA evenly over several immunoSEQ plates. The repertoire was sequenced with immunoSEQ multiplex PCR; TCRdb's copy has only in-frame clones and lacks some. This sample yields millions of clones, of which 85% to 95% are seen a single time; approximately 0.13% belongs to the top ten. This record belongs to a study of shared clonotypes between healthy human individuals. In the study overall: There were three CD4 naive, three CD4 memory, two CD8 naive and one CD8 memory plates per donor. The study's findings and limits: Non-shared clonotypes displayed generation probabilities falling below those of clonotypes present in all four donors. Represented diversity (both genetic and exposure-history) was limited by the small number of donors.

The CDR3 runs to 14 residues. Trimming removed 5 bases at V and 9 bases at J, with 18 bases between. Germline V gene lookup returns CDR1 SGHNT and CDR2 YYREEE (reference sequence). The rearrangement uses TRBV5-4 and TRBJ2-1, with no clear D. Source material: naive CD4+ T cells sorted from blood. Subset here: CD45RA+ positively selected. The sequence was obtained from a man between 18 and 29 years old in good health. The CDR3 DNA follows: TGTGCCAGCAGTGGTACTACCGCCAACGTTGAGCAGTTCTTC. This gives the protein CASSGTTANVEQFF.